This T cell receptor (beta chain) came from a study of human T cells and chemical hapten exposure. Study observations and caveats: The number of TCRs over 1 in 1000 frequency stayed unchanged after DPC.

This clonotype came up many times. Its antigen is unknown. The CDR3 is 15 residues long. V lost 0 bases, J lost 2 bases, and 12 bases lay in between. CDR1 and CDR2 (germline): SGHRS, YFSETQ. In the original processing: A per-sample median of about 96,000 TCRs was observed, with counts ranging from about 23,224 to 690,600. TCRdb re-derived calls from the RACE reads in MiXCR, one entry per CDR3 protein. The V and J calls reflect TCRdb's pipeline rather than the authors' work. Of around 50,000 distinct CDR3 sequences listed, around 9.3% are singletons. This sample's time point: patch test 1, 2 weeks after DPC sensitization. The sample's treatment: therapeutic diphenylcyclopropenone sensitization with weekly scalp DPC. It was unfractionated whole blood from which total RNA was extracted.

The sequencing used whole blood, collected in connection with sensitization to the hapten diphenylcyclopropenone (DPC). The TCR originated in a woman aged 35 to 49 with alopecia areata. Some clones in this sample may be carry-over from other donors' samples. The gene calls are TRBV5-1 and TRBJ2-7; TRBD2 might be the D (6 bases). CDR3 coding DNA: TGCGCCAGCAGCTTGGCCCCTACTAGCCCCTACGAGCAGTACTTC. Translating gives CASSLAPTSPYEQYF.